Sequencing of this TCR beta chain was carried out in a study of blood T cells in healthy people across ages. A word on this clonotype: Its specificity is not known.

The CDR3 totals 12 residues. The V end was cut by 5 bases, the J end by 1 base, with 6 bases between. Germline V gene sequence: CDR1 DFQATT, CDR2 SNEGSKA (reference sequence). Combining a sample-barcoded 5' primer with a J-beta primer mix, a second PCR ran for roughly 7 to 12 cycles. Carrying 12 random nucleotides, a template-switch adaptor labeled each individual cDNA molecule. One entry per CDR3 protein results from TCRdb running MiXCR on the 5' RACE reads. This table holds around 2 million distinct CDR3 sequences, more than 35% found once. Study findings and constraints: Strong correlation existed between TCR beta diversity and naive T cell percentage. Older individuals had lower TCR beta diversity per million T cells (the decline was roughly linear). Estimates of total diversity, which came from one million sequenced T cells, were considered to be underestimates.

J is TRBJ1-3 and V is TRBV20-1; TRBD1 is a possible D gene (5 bases). The sequence came from a human donor in good health. Sample: blood. CDR3 sequence reads: CSAGGSGNTIYF. The CDR3 coding sequence is TGCAGTGCTGGGGGGTCTGGAAACACCATATATTTT.